This TCR beta chain comes out of a study of naive and memory T cell subsets. Trimming took off 9 bases at V and 4 bases at J, with 20 bases between the two ends. This CDR3 has 15 residues. The germline V gene has CDR1 SGHNT and CDR2 YYREEE (reference sequence). An equimolar mix of two oligonucleotides served as the beta constant-region primer for TRBC1 and TRBC2. Four rounds of PCR amplified the ligated cDNA using nested alpha and beta constant-region primers plus SP2. Using its own MiXCR run on the UMI-ligation and nested PCR reads, TCRdb lists one record per CDR3 protein. Here the sample spans about 120,000 distinct CDR3 sequences, approximately 37% being singletons. This clonotype was detected many times.

The chain joins TRBV5-4 to TRBJ2-1; D is possibly TRBD2 (5 bases). This TCR derives from a human donor in good health. The sample consisted of central memory CD4+ T cells from blood. For the CDR3, the DNA is TGTGCCATCGCGAAATTAGGAGGAACTTACAATGAGCAGTTCTTC. Amino acid sequence: CAIAKLGGTYNEQFF. The full variable domain, completed using reference TRBV5-4 and TRBJ2-1, is ETGVTQSPTHLIKTRGQQVTLRCSSQSGHNTVSWYQQALGQGPQFIFQYYREEENGRGNFPPRFSGLQFPNYSSELNVNALELDDSALYLCAIAKLGGTYNEQFFGPGTRLTVL.